The 18 T cell receptor beta chains below were found in one sample sequenced in a study of blood T cells in healthy people across ages. Primed by a sample-barcoded 5' primer and a J-beta primer mix, a second PCR proceeded for about 6 to 11 cycles. TCRdb passed the 5' RACE reads through MiXCR, listing each CDR3 protein once. The repertoire consists of 2 million or so distinct CDR3 sequences, with around 50% occurring once and the leading ten covering 2% to 2.5%. Sequencing was done on a sample of blood. Receptor source: a woman in her thirties or forties in good health.

The sample holds a few counts of this clonotype. The chain couples TRBV6-6 to TRBJ2-5, with TRBD1 matching over 8 bases. The CDR3 length is 14 residues. Germline V gene sequence: CDR1 MNHNY, CDR2 SVGAGI (reference sequence). The ends lost 1 base at V and 2 bases at J; junction bases unmatched: 0. The CDR3 loop reads CASSYYRGQETQYF. In DNA form, the CDR3 reads TGTGCCAGCAGTTACTACAGGGGGCAAGAGACCCAGTACTTC.

Concerning this clonotype: The junction departs from the called germline gene at one end, perhaps through a read error. The rearrangement uses TRBV20-1 and TRBJ1-4, with unresolved D. The CDR3 covers 14 residues. CDR1 and CDR2 (germline): DFQATT, SNEGSKA (reference sequence). CDR3 sequence: CSARDPGMNEKPFF. The DNA for the CDR3 is TGCAGTGCTAGAGATCCAGGCATGAATGAAAAACCGTTTTTT.

J is TRBJ1-2 and V is TRBV20-1; D ambiguous. V lost 6 bases, J lost 8 bases, and 25 bases lay in between. Per germline, CDR1 DFQATT and CDR2 SNEGSKA (reference sequence). The CDR3 runs to 15 residues. CDR3 protein: CSAYIRPWAGSGYTF. The CDR3 region has the DNA TGCAGTGCCTATATTAGACCCTGGGCTGGATCAGGCTACACCTTC.

This chain joins TRBV7-9 and TRBJ2-1; D is perhaps TRBD2 (6 bases). Trimming removed 1 base at V and 0 bases at J, with 10 bases between. CDR3 size: 16 residues. The V gene's germline CDR1 is SEHNR and CDR2 FQNEAQ (reference sequence). This CDR3 is CASSLVFGSSYNEQFF. CDR3 nucleotide sequence: TGTGCCAGCAGCTTAGTTTTCGGGAGCTCCTACAATGAGCAGTTCTTC.

This chain uses TRBV4-1 with TRBJ2-7, with D possibly matching TRBD1 (6 bases). The length of the CDR3 is 14 residues. Germline values: CDR1 MGHRA, CDR2 YSYEKL. V lost 7 bases and J 5 bases, leaving 18 bases between the germline ends. CDR3 in DNA: TGCGCCAGCAACCAGACCGGGACAATCCACGAGCAGTACTTC. Its translation: CASNQTGTIHEQYF.

This clonotype occurred a few times. The V and J genes are TRBV7-2 and TRBJ2-3; weak D call: TRBD2 (6 bases). Trimming pared 4 bases from V and 7 bases from J, leaving 21 bases between. Germline CDR1 reads SGHTA; CDR2 reads FQGNSA. The CDR3 runs to 16 residues. The DNA for the CDR3 is TGTGCCAGCAGCTCCCAGACCGGGGGAAGGGTACATACGCAGTATTTT. It specifies CASSSQTGGRVHTQYF.

The chain employs TRBV25-1 and TRBJ1-5, with D perhaps matching TRBD1 (6 bases). The CDR3 runs to 14 residues. V dropped 1 base and J dropped 4 bases, with 8 bases sitting between them. Germline V gene sequence: CDR1 MGHDK, CDR2 SYGVNS. CDR3 nucleotides: TGTGCCAGCAGTGAATTGGGGGCTAATCAGCCCCAGCATTTT. It codes for CASSELGANQPQHF.

This clonotype was picked up a small number of times. The chain joins TRBV29-1 to TRBJ1-1; a possible D gene is TRBD1 (6 bases). CDR3 length equals 14 residues. Germline CDR1 is SQVTM and CDR2 is ANQGSEA. Trimming cost V 7 bases and J 0 bases, with 15 bases left between them. CDR3 protein: CSAGFGGLNTEAFF. The CDR3 DNA follows: TGCAGCGCGGGGTTCGGGGGGCTGAACACTGAAGCTTTCTTT.

In this sample, this clonotype turned up a few times. V gene TRBV20-1 combines with J gene TRBJ2-5; no definite D call. This CDR3 has 14 residues. Per the germline V gene, CDR1 is DFQATT and CDR2 is SNEGSKA (reference sequence). The germline V and J ends were trimmed by 3 bases and 5 bases, with 16 bases remaining between them. The CDR3 reads CSARLATALETQYF. In DNA form, the CDR3 reads TGCAGTGCTAGGTTGGCTACCGCCCTGGAGACCCAGTACTTC.

The chain uses TRBV7-8 and TRBJ2-1, with 8 bases fitting TRBD1. Germline assignment: CDR1 SGHVS and CDR2 FQNEAQ. The CDR3 covers 14 residues. V shed 5 bases, J shed 9 bases, and the junction held 9 bases outside the gene matches. CDR3 coding DNA: TGTGCCAGCAGCCCGGACAGGGTAGGTAGTGAGCAGTTCTTC. Translation: CASSPDRVGSEQFF.

J is TRBJ2-5 and V is TRBV20-1; the D gene could be TRBD1 or TRBD2 (5 bases each). The germline gives CDR1 DFQATT, CDR2 SNEGSKA (reference sequence). V was cut by 6 bases and J by 7 bases, with 18 bases left in between. The CDR3 sequence is 13 residues long. CDR3 in amino acids: CSAGARDLGTQYF. The CDR3 DNA sequence: TGCAGTGCCGGGGCTCGGGACCTAGGGACCCAGTACTTC.

The chain recombines TRBV13 with TRBJ1-3; 9 bases align to TRBD1. The CDR3 covers 14 residues. CDR1 PRHDT and CDR2 FYEKMQ come from the germline V gene (reference sequence). With 8 bases clipped from V and 7 bases from J, the junction kept 9 bases outside the gene matches. The CDR3 nucleotides read TGTGCCAGCCACTACAGGGGGCAGGGGAACACCATATATTTT. Protein sequence: CASHYRGQGNTIYF. Drawing the rest from reference TRBV13 and TRBJ1-3, the complete variable domain is AAGVIQSPRHLIKEKRETATLKCYPIPRHDTVYWYQQGPGQDPQFLISFYEKMQSDKGSIPDRFSAQQFSDYHSELNMSSLELGDSALYFCASHYRGQGNTIYFGEGSWLTVV.

This chain links TRBV6-2 or TRBV6-3 with TRBJ1-4, with no clear D. Germline V gene data show CDR1 as MNHEY and CDR2 as SVGEGT. This CDR3 spans 14 amino acids. Trimming shortened V by 2 bases and J by 7 bases, and 11 bases separated the two germline ends. In nucleotides, the CDR3 is TGTGCCAGCAGTTACAGCGGGCGTACTGAAAAACTGTTTTTT. This encodes CASSYSGRTEKLFF.

The chain employs TRBV7-9 and TRBJ1-1; D may be TRBD1 (5 bases). Germline V CDR1 and CDR2: SEHNR, FQNEAQ (reference sequence). The CDR3 loop spans 12 amino acids. V lost 4 bases to trimming and J lost 12 bases, with 15 bases between them. The CDR3 loop reads CASSYPTGEPFF. The DNA of the CDR3 is TGTGCCAGCAGCTACCCGACGGGGGAGCCTTTCTTT.

V gene TRBV5-6 combines with J gene TRBJ1-2, with D uncertain. Germline-derived CDR1 and CDR2 are SGHDT and YYEEEE. The CDR3 runs 13 residues. Trimming stripped 0 bases from V and 4 bases from J, with 7 bases between. CDR3 DNA sequence: TGTGCCAGCAGCTTGGGCTCGGCCTATGGCTACACCTTC. Residues: CASSLGSAYGYTF.

The gene calls are TRBV20-1 and TRBJ2-1; TRBD1 is a possible D gene (6 bases). CDR1 is DFQATT and CDR2 is SNEGSKA in the germline V gene (reference sequence). There are 15 residues in the CDR3. V shed 0 bases and J shed 3 bases, with 12 bases lying between them. CDR3 coding DNA: TGCAGTGCTAGAGAGCGCCAGGACAGCTACAATGAGCAGTTCTTC. This gives the protein CSARERQDSYNEQFF.

This sequence joins TRBV15 and TRBJ2-5, with 7 bases matching TRBD1. The CDR3 has 17 residues. Germline CDR1 LNHNV, CDR2 YYDKDF (reference sequence). With 0 bases clipped from V and 0 bases from J, the junction kept 7 bases outside the gene matches. The CDR3 loop is CATSRDPTRGYQETQYF. DNA of the CDR3: TGTGCCACCAGCAGAGATCCTACCAGGGGGTACCAAGAGACCCAGTACTTC.

The chain is built from TRBV6-2 or TRBV6-3 and TRBJ2-5, with D unclear. This CDR3 comprises 14 residues. V was trimmed by 0 bases and J by 1 base, leaving 6 bases between them. Germline CDR1 reads MNHEY; CDR2 reads SVGEGT. The CDR3 here is CASSYSDSQETQYF. DNA of the CDR3: TGTGCCAGCAGTTACTCAGACTCCCAAGAGACCCAGTACTTC.